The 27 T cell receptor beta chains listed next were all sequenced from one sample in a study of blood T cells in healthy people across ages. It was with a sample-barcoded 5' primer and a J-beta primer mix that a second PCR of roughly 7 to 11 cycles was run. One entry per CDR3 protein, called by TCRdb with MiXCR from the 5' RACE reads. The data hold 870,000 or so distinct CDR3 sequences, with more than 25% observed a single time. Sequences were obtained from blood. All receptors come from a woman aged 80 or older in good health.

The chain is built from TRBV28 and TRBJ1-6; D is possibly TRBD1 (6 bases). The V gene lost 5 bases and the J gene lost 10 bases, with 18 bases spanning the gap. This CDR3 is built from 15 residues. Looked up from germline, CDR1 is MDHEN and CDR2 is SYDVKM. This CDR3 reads CASSGREQGGSPLHF. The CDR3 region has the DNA TGTGCCAGCAGTGGGCGAGAACAGGGAGGCTCACCCCTCCACTTT.

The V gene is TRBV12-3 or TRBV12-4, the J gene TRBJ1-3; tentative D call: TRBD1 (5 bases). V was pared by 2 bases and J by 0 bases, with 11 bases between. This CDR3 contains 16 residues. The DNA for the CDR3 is TGTGCCAGCAGTTTATACCAGGGAATCTCTGGAAACACCATATATTTT. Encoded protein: CASSLYQGISGNTIYF.

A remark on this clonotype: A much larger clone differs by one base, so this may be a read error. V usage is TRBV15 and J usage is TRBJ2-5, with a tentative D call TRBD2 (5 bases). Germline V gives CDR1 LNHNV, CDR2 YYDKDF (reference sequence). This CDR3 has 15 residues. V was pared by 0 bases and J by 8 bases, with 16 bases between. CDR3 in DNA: TGTGCCACCAGCAGAGAGACCGGGATTTGGGAAACCCAGTACTTC. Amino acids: CATSRETGIWETQYF.

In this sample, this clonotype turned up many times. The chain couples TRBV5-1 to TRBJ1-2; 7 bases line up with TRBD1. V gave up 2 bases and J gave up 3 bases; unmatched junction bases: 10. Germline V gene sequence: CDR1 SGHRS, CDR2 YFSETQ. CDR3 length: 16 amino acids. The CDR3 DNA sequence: TGCGCCAGCAGCTTAGAGTACCCCGGGACAGACTATGGCTACACCTTC. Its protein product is CASSLEYPGTDYGYTF.

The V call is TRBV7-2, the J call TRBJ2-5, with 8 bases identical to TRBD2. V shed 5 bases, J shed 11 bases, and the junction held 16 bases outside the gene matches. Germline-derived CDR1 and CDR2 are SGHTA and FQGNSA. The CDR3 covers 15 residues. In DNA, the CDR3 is TGTGCCAGCAGCCGGAGCGGGGGTAACTACAATTGGCAGTACTTC. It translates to CASSRSGGNYNWQYF.

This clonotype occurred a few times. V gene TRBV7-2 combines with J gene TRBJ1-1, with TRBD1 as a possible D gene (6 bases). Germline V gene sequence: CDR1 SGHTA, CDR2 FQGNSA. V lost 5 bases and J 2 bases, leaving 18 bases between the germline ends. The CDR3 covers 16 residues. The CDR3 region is CASSPWGGGLNTEAFF. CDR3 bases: TGTGCCAGCAGCCCTTGGGGGGGGGGGCTTAACACTGAAGCTTTCTTT.

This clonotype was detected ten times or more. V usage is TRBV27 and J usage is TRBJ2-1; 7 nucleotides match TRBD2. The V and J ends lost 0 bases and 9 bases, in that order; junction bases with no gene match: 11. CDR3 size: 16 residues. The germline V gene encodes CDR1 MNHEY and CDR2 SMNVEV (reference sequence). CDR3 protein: CASSLSPMSGEGEQFF. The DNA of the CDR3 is TGTGCCAGCAGTTTATCCCCGATGAGCGGGGAGGGTGAGCAGTTCTTC.

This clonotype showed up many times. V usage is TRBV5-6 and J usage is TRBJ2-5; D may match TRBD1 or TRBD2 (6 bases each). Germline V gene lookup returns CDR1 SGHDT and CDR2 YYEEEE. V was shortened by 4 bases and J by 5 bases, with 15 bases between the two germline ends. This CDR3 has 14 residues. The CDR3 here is CASSDRKGGETQYF. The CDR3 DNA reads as TGTGCCAGCAGCGACAGAAAAGGGGGGGAGACCCAGTACTTC. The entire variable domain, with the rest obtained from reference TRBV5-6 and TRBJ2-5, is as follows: DAGVTQSPTHLIKTRGQQVTLRCSPKSGHDTVSWYQQALGQGPQFIFQYYEEEERQRGNFPDRFSGHQFPNYSSELNVNALLLGDSALYLCASSDRKGGETQYFGPGTRLLVL.

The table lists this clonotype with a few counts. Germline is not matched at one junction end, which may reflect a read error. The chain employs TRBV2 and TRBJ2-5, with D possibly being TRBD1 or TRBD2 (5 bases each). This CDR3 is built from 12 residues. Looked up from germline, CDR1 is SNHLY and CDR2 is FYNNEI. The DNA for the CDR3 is TGCATAACGGGGCATACCCAAGAGACCCAGTACTTC. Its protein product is CITGHTQETQYF.

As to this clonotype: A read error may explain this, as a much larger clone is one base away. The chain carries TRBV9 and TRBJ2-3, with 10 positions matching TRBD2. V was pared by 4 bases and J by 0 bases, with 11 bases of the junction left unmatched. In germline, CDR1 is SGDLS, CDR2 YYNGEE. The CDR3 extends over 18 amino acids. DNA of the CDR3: TGTGCCAGCAGCACCGGACTAGCGGAGTATACTAGCACAGATACGCAGTATTTT. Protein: CASSTGLAEYTSTDTQYF.

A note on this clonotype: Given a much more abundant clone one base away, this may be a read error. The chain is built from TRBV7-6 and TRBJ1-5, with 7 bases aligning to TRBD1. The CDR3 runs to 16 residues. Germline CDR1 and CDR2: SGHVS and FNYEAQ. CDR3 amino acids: CTSSLGPQGNNQPQHF. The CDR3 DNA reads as TGTACCAGCAGCCTAGGCCCACAGGGGAACAATCAGCCCCAGCATTTT.

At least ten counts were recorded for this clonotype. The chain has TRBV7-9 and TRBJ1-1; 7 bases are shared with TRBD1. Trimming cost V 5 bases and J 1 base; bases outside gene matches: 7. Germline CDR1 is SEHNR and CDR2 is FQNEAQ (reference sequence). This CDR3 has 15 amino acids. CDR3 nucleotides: TGTGCCAGCAGCCTCCCCGGGACAGCGAACACTGAAGCTTTCTTT. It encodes CASSLPGTANTEAFF.

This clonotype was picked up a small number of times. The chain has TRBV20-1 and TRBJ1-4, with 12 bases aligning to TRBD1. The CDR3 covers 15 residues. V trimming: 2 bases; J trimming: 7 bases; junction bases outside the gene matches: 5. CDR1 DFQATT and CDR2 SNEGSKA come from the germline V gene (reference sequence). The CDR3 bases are TGCAGTGCTAGATCTGGGACAGGGGGCGGTGAAAAACTGTTTTTT. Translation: CSARSGTGGGEKLFF.

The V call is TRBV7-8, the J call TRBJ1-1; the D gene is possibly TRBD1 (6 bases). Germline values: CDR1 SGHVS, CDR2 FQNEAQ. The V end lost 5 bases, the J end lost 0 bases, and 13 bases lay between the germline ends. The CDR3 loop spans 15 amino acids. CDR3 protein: CASSPEGGLNTEAFF. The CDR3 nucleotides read TGTGCCAGCAGCCCCGAGGGGGGATTGAACACTGAAGCTTTCTTT.

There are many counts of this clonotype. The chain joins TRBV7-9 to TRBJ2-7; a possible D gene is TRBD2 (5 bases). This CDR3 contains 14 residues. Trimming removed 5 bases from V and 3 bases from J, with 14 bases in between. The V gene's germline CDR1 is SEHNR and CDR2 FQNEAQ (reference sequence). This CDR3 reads CASSGGRRGYEQYF. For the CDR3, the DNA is TGTGCCAGCAGCGGAGGACGGCGAGGCTACGAGCAGTACTTC.

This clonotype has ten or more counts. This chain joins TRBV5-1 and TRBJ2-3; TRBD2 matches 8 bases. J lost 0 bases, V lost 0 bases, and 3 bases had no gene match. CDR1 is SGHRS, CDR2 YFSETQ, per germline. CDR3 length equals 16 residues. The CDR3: CASSLDRGGSTDTQYF. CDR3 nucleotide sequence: TGCGCCAGCAGCTTGGACCGGGGGGGTAGCACAGATACGCAGTATTTT.

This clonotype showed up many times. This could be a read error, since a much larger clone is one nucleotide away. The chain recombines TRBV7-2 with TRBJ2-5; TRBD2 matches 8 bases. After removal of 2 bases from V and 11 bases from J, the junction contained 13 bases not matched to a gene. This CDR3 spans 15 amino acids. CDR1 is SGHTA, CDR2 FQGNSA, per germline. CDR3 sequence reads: CASSLSRGGYNEQYF. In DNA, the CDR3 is TGTGCCAGCAGCTTAAGTCGCGGGGGGTACAATGAGCAGTACTTC.

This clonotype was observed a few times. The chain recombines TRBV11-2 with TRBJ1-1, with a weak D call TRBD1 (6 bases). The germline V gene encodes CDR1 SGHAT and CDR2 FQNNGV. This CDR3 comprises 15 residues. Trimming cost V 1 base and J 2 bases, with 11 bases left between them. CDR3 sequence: CASSLAVGHNTEAFF. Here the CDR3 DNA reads TGTGCCAGCAGCTTAGCGGTGGGACACAACACTGAAGCTTTCTTT.

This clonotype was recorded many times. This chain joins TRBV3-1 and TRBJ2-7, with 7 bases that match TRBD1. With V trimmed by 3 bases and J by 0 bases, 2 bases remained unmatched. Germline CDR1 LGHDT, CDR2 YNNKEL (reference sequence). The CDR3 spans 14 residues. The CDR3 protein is CASSHRDSSYEQYF. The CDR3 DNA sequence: TGTGCCAGCAGCCACCGGGACAGCTCCTACGAGCAGTACTTC.

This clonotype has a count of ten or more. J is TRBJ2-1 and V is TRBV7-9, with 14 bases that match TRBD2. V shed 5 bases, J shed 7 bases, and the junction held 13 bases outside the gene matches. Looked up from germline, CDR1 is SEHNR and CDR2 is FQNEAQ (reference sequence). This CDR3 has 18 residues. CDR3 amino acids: CASSGPGLAGVGSNEQFF. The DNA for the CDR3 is TGTGCCAGCAGCGGTCCGGGACTAGCGGGGGTAGGCTCAAATGAGCAGTTCTTC.

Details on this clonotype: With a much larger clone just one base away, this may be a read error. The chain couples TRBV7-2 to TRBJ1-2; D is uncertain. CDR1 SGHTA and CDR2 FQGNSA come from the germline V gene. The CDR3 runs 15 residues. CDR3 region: CASSLTGSNNYGCTF. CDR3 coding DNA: TGTGCCAGCAGCTTAACCGGGTCAAATAACTATGGCTGCACCTTC. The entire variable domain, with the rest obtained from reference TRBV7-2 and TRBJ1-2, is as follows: GAGVSQSPSNKVTEKGKDVELRCDPISGHTALYWYRQSLGQGLEFLIYFQGNSAPDKSGLPSDRFSAERTGGSVSTLTIQRTQQEDSAVYLCASSLTGSNNYGCTFGSGTRLTVV.

DNA of the CDR3: TGCAGTGCTAGAGATTCGTCTAGCACGAACACCGGGGAGCTGTTTTTT. Translation: CSARDSSSTNTGELFF. V usage is TRBV20-1 and J usage is TRBJ2-2; perhaps TRBD2 as D (5 bases). Trimming shortened V by 0 bases and J by 0 bases, and 11 bases separated the two germline ends. This CDR3 comprises 16 residues. The germline V gene has CDR1 DFQATT and CDR2 SNEGSKA (reference sequence).

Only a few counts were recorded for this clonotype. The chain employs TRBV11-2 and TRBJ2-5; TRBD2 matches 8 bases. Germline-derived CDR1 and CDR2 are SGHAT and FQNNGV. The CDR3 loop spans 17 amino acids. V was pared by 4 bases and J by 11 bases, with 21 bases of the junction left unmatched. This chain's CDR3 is CASSSPFPGLVAHEQYF. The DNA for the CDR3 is TGTGCCAGCAGCTCCCCCTTCCCGGGACTAGTAGCCCATGAGCAGTACTTC.

The CDR3 protein is CASRNRVRGNTIYF. CDR3 DNA: TGTGCCAGCCGCAACAGGGTCCGCGGAAACACCATATATTTT. This chain connects TRBV2 to TRBJ1-3; D may be TRBD1 (6 bases). Trimming removed 8 bases at V and 4 bases at J, with 15 bases between. Germline V lookup: CDR1 SNHLY, CDR2 FYNNEI. There are 14 residues in the CDR3.

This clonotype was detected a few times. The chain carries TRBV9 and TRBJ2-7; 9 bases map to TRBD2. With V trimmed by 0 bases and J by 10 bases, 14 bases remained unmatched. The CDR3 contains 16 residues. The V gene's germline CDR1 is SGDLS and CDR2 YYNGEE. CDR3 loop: CASSVDSGGLQEAQYF. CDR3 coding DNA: TGTGCCAGCAGCGTAGATAGCGGGGGCCTACAAGAGGCCCAGTACTTC.

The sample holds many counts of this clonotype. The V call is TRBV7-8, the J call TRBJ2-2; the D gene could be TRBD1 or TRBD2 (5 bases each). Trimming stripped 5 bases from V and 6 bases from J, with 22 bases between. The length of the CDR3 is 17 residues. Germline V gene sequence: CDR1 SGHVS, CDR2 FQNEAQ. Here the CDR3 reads CASSRNLRGARAGELFF. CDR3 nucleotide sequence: TGTGCCAGCAGCCGGAACCTCCGGGGAGCCAGGGCCGGGGAGCTGTTTTTT.

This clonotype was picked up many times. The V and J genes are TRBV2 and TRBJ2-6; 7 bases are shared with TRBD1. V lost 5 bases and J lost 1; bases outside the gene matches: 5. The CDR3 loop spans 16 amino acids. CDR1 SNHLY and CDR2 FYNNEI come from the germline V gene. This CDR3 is CASSTGERSGANVLTF. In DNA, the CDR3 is TGTGCCAGCAGTACAGGGGAAAGGTCTGGGGCCAACGTCCTGACTTTC.